The rows below give T cell receptor beta chains drawn from one sample of a study of cytomegalovirus exposure and HLA in healthy donors. The method was immunoSEQ multiplex PCR; TCRdb's version includes in-frame clones alone and lacks a portion of them. The sample lists about 200,000 clones, approximately 78% occurring once. What was sequenced was PBMCs. The source is a woman aged 18-29 years in good health and CMV-seronegative. Each CDR3 is given with its conserved first and last residue. A D gene is named only where the DNA matches it firmly. For some rows the clone size is stated as once, few or many, or as a class when expanded; others skip it.

d_call clone_size j_call v_call cdr3_nt cdr3_aa
TRBD1 - TRBJ2-3 TRBV2 TGTGCCAGCAGATCCGGGACAGGGGCAGATACGCAGTATTTT CASRSGTGADTQYF
TRBD1 - TRBJ1-3 TRBV7-9 TGTGCCAGCAGCTACCCGGACAGGAGGGACACCATATATTTT CASSYPDRRDTIYF
TRBD2 - TRBJ2-3 TRBV7-9 TGTGCCAGCAGCCTAGGGACTAGCGGGAGTAGAGTGGATACGCAGTATTTT CASSLGTSGSRVDTQYF
TRBD1 once TRBJ2-5 TRBV5-1 TGCGCCAGCAGAATCTCCGGACAGGGAGTAGAGACCCAGTACTTC CASRISGQGVETQYF
- - TRBJ1-2 TRBV30 TGTGCCTGGAAATTACCGGGAGCTAACTATGGCTACACCTTC CAWKLPGANYGYTF
TRBD1 few TRBJ1-1 TRBV4-3 TGCGCCAGCAGACAAATCGCCAGGGGGGACACTGAAGCTTTCTTT CASRQIARGDTEAFF
- - TRBJ1-1 TRBV30 TGTGCCTGGACCGGAGGGCTATTTGACAGCGCTGAAGCTTTCTTT CAWTGGLFDSAEAFF
- few TRBJ2-7 TRBV5-6 TGTGCCAGCAGCTCAGGGGCCGAGCAGTACTTC CASSSGAEQYF
TRBD1 - TRBJ2-7 TRBV29-1 TGCAGCGTTGAAGTCAGGGACAGACCCTACGAGCAGTACTTC CSVEVRDRPYEQYF
- - TRBJ2-7 TRBV23-1 TGCGCCAGCCCAAAGGAGCCCTCGGGGTTCTATCACGAGCAGTACTTC CASPKEPSGFYHEQYF
TRBD2 - TRBJ2-5 TRBV28 TGTGCCAGCAGTCTCCCTCGAGTAGCGGGCCTAGAAGGAGAGACCCAGTACTTC CASSLPRVAGLEGETQYF
TRBD2 - TRBJ2-5 TRBV7-6 TGTGCCAGCAGCTTAGTCGCGACTAGCGGGCAAGAGACCCAGTACTTC CASSLVATSGQETQYF
TRBD2 - TRBJ2-1 TRBV9 TGTGCCAGCAGCTCAGGACTAGCGGAGAATGAGCAGTTCTTC CASSSGLAENEQFF
- - TRBJ2-3 TRBV7-2 TGTGCCAGCAGCTTATTTCAGAACGCCGGCACAGATACGCAGTATTTT CASSLFQNAGTDTQYF
TRBD2 - TRBJ2-7 TRBV30 TGTGCCTGGAATCCAGCGGGGAGAAGGCAACACGAGCAGTACTTC CAWNPAGRRQHEQYF
TRBD2 - TRBJ2-7 TRBV29-1 TGCAGCGTTGGGCTAGCGGGGGGGATCTACGAGCAGTACTTC CSVGLAGGIYEQYF
- once TRBJ1-1 TRBV7-6 TGTGCCAGCAGCCCGCCTTGGGGGGGGCGGGTAGTAACTGAAGCTTTCTTT CASSPPWGGRVVTEAFF
TRBD2 - TRBJ2-2 TRBV4-3 TGCGCCAGCAGCCAAGGCTTCAGCGGGAGGGCCCTCGGGGGCACCGGGGAGCTGTTTTTT CASSQGFSGRALGGTGELFF
- - TRBJ1-1 TRBV10-3 TGTGCCACTTGGCGGGGTACCACTGAAGCTTTCTTT CATWRGTTEAFF
- - TRBJ1-2 TRBV27 TGTGCCAGCAGGGAGGGACCATATGGCTACACCTTC CASREGPYGYTF
- - TRBJ1-5 TRBV27 TGTGCCAGCAGTCCAACGACAGGCCGATATAGCAATCAGCCCCAGCATTTT CASSPTTGRYSNQPQHF
TRBD1 - TRBJ1-1 TRBV5-1 TGCGCCAGCGGAGAAGGACAGGGAGAAGCTTTCTTT CASGEGQGEAFF
- - TRBJ1-5 TRBV27 TGTGCCAGCAGCCGTTCAGGGTCGGATCAGCCCCAGCATTTT CASSRSGSDQPQHF
TRBD2 - TRBJ2-3 TRBV5-4 TGTGCCAGCAGCTCCCCGGGAGCGGGAGGGGAAGATACGCAGTATTTT CASSSPGAGGEDTQYF
TRBD1 - TRBJ2-3 TRBV7-9 TGTTCCAGCAGCTCCCTCCACTTGGACAGGGTTTTGAGAGGCACGCAGTATTTT CSSSSLHLDRVLRGTQYF
TRBD1 - TRBJ2-7 TRBV5-1 TGCGCCAGCAGCTTAACCGGGACAGGGGCCTACGAGCAGTACTTC CASSLTGTGAYEQYF
- - TRBJ2-3 TRBV28 TGTGCCAGCAGCCCTCCGTTCACAGATACGCAGTATTTT CASSPPFTDTQYF
- - TRBJ1-5 TRBV28 TGTCTCATAGGAGGGGCGAATCAGCCCCAGCATTTT CLIGGANQPQHF
TRBD2 - TRBJ2-1 TRBV2 TGTGCCAGCAGTGGGGCTAGCGGCTCCTACAATGAGCAGTTCTTC CASSGASGSYNEQFF
TRBD1 - TRBJ2-7 TRBV30 TGTGCCTGGAGGGGACAGGGTGTTACCTACGAGCAGTACTTC CAWRGQGVTYEQYF
- - TRBJ1-1 TRBV2 TGTGCCAGCAGTAGCAGAACCCACGGGGGTGAAGCTTTCTTT CASSSRTHGGEAFF
- - TRBJ1-2 TRBV18 TGTGCCAGCTCACCAGACCCAGGGCTTGGCTACACCTTC CASSPDPGLGYTF
- - TRBJ1-2 TRBV25-1 TGTGCCAGCAGTGAATCCCCCAGGGCCGATGGCTACACCTTC CASSESPRADGYTF
- - TRBJ1-1 TRBV7-2 TGTGCCAGCAGCCCATGGGACTTAACGTTACCGGCTTTCTTT CASSPWDLTLPAFF
- - TRBJ2-1 TRBV19 TGTGCCAGTAGTGAGTCCTGGGTAGGCGCGGGTGAGCAGTTCTTC CASSESWVGAGEQFF
- - TRBJ2-7 TRBV11-2 TGTGCCAGCAGCTTAGATCAATCCAGGGTGATATCCTACGAGCAGTACTTC CASSLDQSRVISYEQYF
- once TRBJ2-5 TRBV7-2 TGTGCCAGCAGCTTAAGTTGGCTCGAAGAGACCCAGTACTTC CASSLSWLEETQYF
TRBD1 once TRBJ2-3 TRBV6-6 TGTGCCAGCAGTTGGGGACAGTATCGATATACGCAGTATTTT CASSWGQYRYTQYF
TRBD2 - TRBJ2-3 TRBV5-1 TGCGCCAGCAGCCCGCGGACTAGCGGGAGATTTACAGATACGCAGTATTTT CASSPRTSGRFTDTQYF
- - TRBJ2-1 TRBV19 TGTGCCAGTAGTATTGTCCCAGGGGTCAATGAGCAGTTCTTC CASSIVPGVNEQFF
TRBD2 - TRBJ2-1 TRBV19 TGTGCCAGTAGTATCCTCGGGACTAGCGCCTTCAATGAGCAGTTCTTC CASSILGTSAFNEQFF
TRBD1 - TRBJ2-7 TRBV4-3 TGCGCCAGCAGCCAAGATCTTTTGCGGACAGGGGGTGGCGAGCAGTACTTC CASSQDLLRTGGGEQYF
- - TRBJ2-5 TRBV5-6 TGTGCCAGCAGCTTTAACAGAGAGCTTTCACAGGAGACCCAGTACTTC CASSFNRELSQETQYF
TRBD1 - TRBJ1-4 TRBV7-9 TGTGCCAGCAGTCAGACAGGGGGCAATGAAAAACTGTTTTTT CASSQTGGNEKLFF
- - TRBJ2-1 TRBV10-3 TGTGCCATCAGTGAGGGGGGAGACAGGGAGCAGTTCTTC CAISEGGDREQFF
TRBD1 - TRBJ1-2 TRBV9 TGTGCCAGCAGCGTTGGGACAGGGGGAAATGGCTACACCTTC CASSVGTGGNGYTF